This T cell receptor (beta chain) was recorded in a study of CXCR3-negative and CXCR3-positive naive CD8 T cells. The CDR3 is 15 residues long. Germline CDR1 reads ENHRY; CDR2 reads SYGVKD. With respect to this clonotype: Its target is unknown.

Researchers prepared the TRB cDNA libraries using 5' RACE with UMI labels. TCRdb reanalyzed the 5' RACE reads and collapses them to one entry per CDR3 protein, without DNA. Its table records over 45,000 distinct CDR3 sequences. Triplicate roughly 320,000-cell sorts were made of each CD8+ T cell subset. Study results and limitations: With respect to TRBV-TRBJ usage, naive CXCR3-negative and CXCR3-positive cells were similar; memory differed. Both naive subsets showed comparably high diversity, and memory CD8+ cells showed much lower diversity.

This clonotype was sampled from a human donor in good health. Some clones in this sample may be carry-over from other donors' samples. Material for sequencing was memory CD8+ T cells from blood. V gene TRBV10-3 combines with J gene TRBJ2-2; checking the TCRdb D call of TRBD1 is not possible without DNA. CDR3 region: CAISPQGGQTGELFF.